Each of the 22 T cell receptor beta chains below was sequenced from the same sample in a study of cytomegalovirus exposure and HLA in healthy donors. Sequencing used immunoSEQ multiplex PCR; TCRdb keeps in-frame clones, though not all of them. The sample carries about 240,000 clones, approximately 84% recorded once. Sequenced material: PBMCs. Receptor source: a woman under 40 in good health and CMV-seropositive.

The V and J genes are TRBV11-2 and TRBJ2-7, with D possibly being TRBD2 (5 bases). CDR1 SGHAT and CDR2 FQNNGV come from the germline V gene. The CDR3 covers 14 residues. Trimming shortened V by 0 bases and J by 2 bases, and 8 bases separated the two germline ends. The CDR3 spells CASSLDGVTYEQYF. In DNA, the CDR3 is TGTGCCAGCAGCTTAGACGGGGTGACCTACGAGCAGTACTTC.

The gene calls are TRBV7-8 and TRBJ1-1; perhaps TRBD1 as D (5 bases). The V end was cut by 7 bases, the J end by 0 bases, with 9 bases between. CDR1 is SGHVS and CDR2 is FQNEAQ in the germline V gene. This CDR3 spans 13 amino acids. The CDR3 spells CASKGDLNTEAFF. Here the CDR3 DNA reads TGTGCCAGCAAAGGGGATTTGAACACTGAAGCTTTCTTT.

CDR3 DNA sequence: TGTGCCAGCAGCGGTGGGGACAGGGGGCTAGGAGAGCAGTACTTC. As protein: CASSGGDRGLGEQYF. The chain employs TRBV7-9 and TRBJ2-7; 12 nucleotides line up with TRBD1. The CDR3 runs to 15 residues. J was trimmed by 7 bases and V by 5 bases; bases with no gene match: 9. Germline CDR1 reads SEHNR; CDR2 reads FQNEAQ (reference sequence).

As DNA, the CDR3 is TGTGCCAGCTTTCGGGGTATCGGAAACACCATATATTTT. It translates to CASFRGIGNTIYF. The V gene is TRBV6-5, the J gene TRBJ1-3; D is ambiguous. Germline-derived CDR1 and CDR2 are MNHEY and SVGAGI. The CDR3 contains 13 residues. V was trimmed by 8 bases and J by 4 bases, leaving 12 bases between them.

The genes are TRBV5-6 and TRBJ2-2, with TRBD2 identical over 10 bases. Germline V gene lookup returns CDR1 SGHDT and CDR2 YYEEEE. V lost 1 base and J lost 1; bases outside the gene matches: 4. This CDR3 comprises 17 residues. CDR3 nucleotides: TGTGCCAGCAGCTTGATCGGACTAGCGGAGAACACCGGGGAGCTGTTTTTT. Protein: CASSLIGLAENTGELFF.

The chain combines TRBV27 with TRBJ2-7; the match to TRBD1 covers 8 bases. The CDR3 runs 13 residues. CDR1 and CDR2 (germline): MNHEY, SMNVEV (reference sequence). The junction had 0 bases not matched to a gene; V was cut back by 3 bases and J by 2 bases. This chain's CDR3 is CASSLDRAYEQYF. CDR3 coding DNA: TGTGCCAGCAGTTTGGACAGGGCCTACGAGCAGTACTTC.

This chain links TRBV5-1 with TRBJ2-7; the D is unclear. The CDR3 runs to 14 residues. Trimming left V 7 bases short and J 2 bases short, with 16 bases between. CDR1 is SGHRS and CDR2 is YFSETQ in the germline V gene. CDR3 loop: CASFDPLSAYEQYF. In DNA form, the CDR3 reads TGCGCCAGCTTCGACCCGCTCAGCGCCTACGAGCAGTACTTC. Full variable domain (rest looked up from reference TRBV5-1 and TRBJ2-7): KAGVTQTPRYLIKTRGQQVTLSCSPISGHRSVSWYQQTPGQGLQFLFEYFSETQRNKGNFPGRFSGRQFSNSRSEMNVSTLELGDSALYLCASFDPLSAYEQYFGPGTRLTVT.

The CDR3 region is CASSNPQGSRDGYTF. CDR3 nucleotide sequence: TGCGCCAGCAGCAACCCTCAGGGGTCGAGAGACGGCTACACCTTC. The V call is TRBV5-1, the J call TRBJ1-2, with D perhaps TRBD1 (6 bases). Germline V CDR1 and CDR2: SGHRS, YFSETQ. Trimming took 4 bases from V and 8 from J, leaving 21 bases between them. The CDR3 sequence is 15 residues long.

V usage is TRBV7-9 and J usage is TRBJ2-7, with 7 nucleotides matching TRBD2. V trimming: 0 bases; J trimming: 6 bases; junction bases outside the gene matches: 5. This CDR3 region has 14 residues. Germline V lookup: CDR1 SEHNR, CDR2 FQNEAQ (reference sequence). This CDR3 reads CASSLAQPGGEQYF. The CDR3 DNA reads TGTGCCAGCAGCTTAGCGCAGCCGGGGGGCGAGCAGTACTTC.

V and J are TRBV7-2 and TRBJ2-1; 10 bases match TRBD2. V lost 4 bases and J lost 8; bases outside the gene matches: 11. This CDR3 region has 16 residues. The germline V gene has CDR1 SGHTA and CDR2 FQGNSA. As DNA, the CDR3 is TGTGCCAGCAGCTGGGGAACTAGCGGGAATCGCTATGAGCAGTTCTTC. Protein: CASSWGTSGNRYEQFF.

The genes are TRBV6-1 and TRBJ2-1; D unresolved. V was cut by 6 bases and J by 5 bases, with 11 bases left in between. Germline CDR1 MNHNS, CDR2 SASEGT. The CDR3 contains 13 residues. The CDR3, as DNA: TGTGCCAGCAGCCTAGATAGAGACAATGAGCAGTTCTTC. It translates to CASSLDRDNEQFF.

The chain couples TRBV19 to TRBJ2-2, with TRBD2 identical over 14 bases. V shed 8 bases and J 7 bases; nucleotides not matched to a gene: 9. The germline gives CDR1 LNHDA, CDR2 SQIVND (reference sequence). This CDR3 has 16 amino acids. Here the CDR3 reads CASDTTSGRVGGELFF. The CDR3 DNA sequence: TGTGCCAGTGACACGACTAGCGGGAGGGTTGGCGGGGAGCTGTTTTTT.

This chain joins TRBV27 and TRBJ1-4; D possibly corresponds to TRBD1 (6 bases). This CDR3 has 16 residues. Germline V gene sequence: CDR1 MNHEY, CDR2 SMNVEV (reference sequence). The V end was cut by 4 bases, the J end by 8 bases, with 20 bases between. The CDR3 reads CASSSHKDSPREKLFF. The CDR3 nucleotides are TGTGCCAGCAGTTCCCACAAGGACAGTCCCAGGGAAAAACTGTTTTTT. The full variable domain, rest sourced from reference TRBV27 and TRBJ1-4, is EAQVTQNPRYLITVTGKKLTVTCSQNMNHEYMSWYRQDPGLGLRQIYYSMNVEVTDKGDVPEGYKVSRKEKRNFPLILESPSPNQTSLYFCASSSHKDSPREKLFFGSGTQLSVL.

This clone occurred a few times. V is TRBV7-2 and J is TRBJ2-7, with D maybe TRBD1 (5 bases). V shed 5 bases and J shed 3 bases, with 11 bases lying between them. CDR1 and CDR2 from the germline V gene are SGHTA and FQGNSA. The CDR3 contains 13 residues. As DNA, the CDR3 is TGTGCCAGCAGCCCGGACACGAACTACGAGCAGTACTTC. Translated: CASSPDTNYEQYF. Based on the CDR3 plus reference TRBV7-2 and TRBJ2-7, the full variable domain is GAGVSQSPSNKVTEKGKDVELRCDPISGHTALYWYRQSLGQGLEFLIYFQGNSAPDKSGLPSDRFSAERTGGSVSTLTIQRTQQEDSAVYLCASSPDTNYEQYFGPGTRLTVT.

The CDR3 here is CASSSGQVFSGNTIYF. The CDR3 region has the DNA TGTGCCAGCAGCTCGGGACAGGTCTTCTCTGGAAACACCATATATTTT. V is TRBV28 and J is TRBJ1-3, with 8 bases that match TRBD1. The V gene end was trimmed by 6 bases and the J gene end by 0 bases; junction bases not matched to a gene: 7. Germline lookup yields CDR1 MDHEN and CDR2 SYDVKM. This CDR3 has 16 residues. Complete variable domain (other parts from reference TRBV28 and TRBJ1-3): DVKVTQSSRYLVKRTGEKVFLECVQDMDHENMFWYRQDPGLGLRLIYFSYDVKMKEKGDIPEGYSVSREKKERFSLILESASTNQTSMYLCASSSGQVFSGNTIYFGEGSWLTVV.

This sequence joins TRBV5-6 and TRBJ2-3, with D maybe TRBD1 (5 bases). Germline V gene data show CDR1 as SGHDT and CDR2 as YYEEEE. This CDR3 spans 14 amino acids. The germline V and J ends were trimmed by 0 bases and 2 bases, with 7 bases remaining between them. The CDR3 is CASSLEDTTDTQYF. Written as DNA, the CDR3 is TGTGCCAGCAGCTTGGAGGACACCACAGATACGCAGTATTTT.

V gene TRBV5-1 combines with J gene TRBJ1-2, with D unclear. In germline, CDR1 is SGHRS, CDR2 YFSETQ. The CDR3 totals 13 residues. The ends were cut back, 0 bases at V and 2 bases at J, with 5 bases in the middle. CDR3 sequence reads: CASSLAVNYGYTF. As DNA, the CDR3 is TGCGCCAGCAGCTTGGCAGTGAACTATGGCTACACCTTC.

This clone came up a few times. J is TRBJ2-7 and V is TRBV6-5; perhaps TRBD2 as D (6 bases). The CDR3 spans 13 residues. The germline V gene has CDR1 MNHEY and CDR2 SVGAGI. V lost 9 bases to trimming and J lost 3 bases, with 15 bases between them. The CDR3 reads CARSRRAGYEQYF. The CDR3 nucleotides read TGTGCCAGGTCCCGGAGGGCTGGCTACGAGCAGTACTTC.

V and J are TRBV5-4 and TRBJ1-2, with 8 bases lining up with TRBD1. The CDR3 extends over 16 amino acids. Trimming removed 9 bases from V and 0 bases from J; junction bases left unmatched: 13. Germline V gene sequence: CDR1 SGHNT, CDR2 YYREEE (reference sequence). CDR3 sequence (DNA): TGTGCCATCCTCCTCACCGGGACAGGATCTAACTATGGCTACACCTTC. It yields the protein CAILLTGTGSNYGYTF.

The chain joins TRBV12-5 to TRBJ2-1, with 12 bases that match TRBD2. V lost 6 bases, J lost 4 bases, and 4 bases stayed unmatched. This CDR3 spans 15 amino acids. Germline assignment: CDR1 LGHNT and CDR2 FRNRAP. CDR3 amino acids: CASGPGTSGYNEQFF. CDR3 bases: TGTGCTAGTGGCCCCGGGACTAGCGGGTACAATGAGCAGTTCTTC.

The chain couples TRBV5-1 to TRBJ2-7, with 7 bases aligning to TRBD1. This CDR3 region has 16 residues. V lost 2 bases, J lost 4 bases, and 12 bases stayed unmatched. Germline V gene lookup returns CDR1 SGHRS and CDR2 YFSETQ. The CDR3: CASSFLGTDTIYEQYF. In DNA, the CDR3 is TGCGCCAGCAGCTTCCTCGGGACAGATACGATTTACGAGCAGTACTTC.

The chain is built from TRBV28 and TRBJ2-7; the match to TRBD2 covers 11 bases. The CDR3 contains 16 residues. Germline V gene lookup returns CDR1 MDHEN and CDR2 SYDVKM. V gave up 4 bases and J gave up 7 bases; unmatched junction bases: 12. CDR3 sequence reads: CASSSFTSGSLDEQYF. The DNA of the CDR3 is TGTGCCAGCAGTTCCTTTACTAGCGGGAGCTTAGATGAGCAGTACTTC.